This T cell receptor beta chain was observed in a study of Ad26.COV2.S vaccination and SARS-CoV-2 variants. A remark on this clone: As yet, its antigen is unknown.

The germline gives CDR1 ENHRY, CDR2 SYGVKD. V lost 0 bases, J lost 6 bases, and 3 bases stayed unmatched. The CDR3 is made up of 15 amino acids. Specified treatment: over 15 received Ad26.COV2.S at low or high dose, single or two shots; several received placebo; per-sample allocation not given. Sampling occurred on day 63 after the first vaccine or placebo injection. An Ad26 vector expressing Wuhan-strain SARS-CoV-2 spike served as the vaccine. Only in-frame clones appear in the TCRdb table, and some are missing; sequencing was by immunoSEQ multiplex PCR. The sample lists some 300,000 clones; more than 70% were seen once. General observations from the study: It was found that vaccine and placebo recipients had similar non-spike TCR breadth.

This receptor was obtained from a person between 18 and 59 years old who received the Ad26.COV2.S COVID-19 vaccine or a placebo. Specimen: peripheral blood, collected in a trial of Ad26.COV2.S vaccine versus placebo. The gene calls are TRBV10-3 and TRBJ2-7; 12 bases map to TRBD2. CDR3: CAISESLAGGREQYF. CDR3 coding DNA: TGTGCCATCAGTGAGTCTCTAGCGGGGGGGCGCGAGCAGTACTTC.